Sequencing of this TCR beta chain was carried out in a study of cytomegalovirus exposure and HLA in healthy donors (dated by TCRdb to about 2017). Study-wide context: In an earlier analysis of roughly 590 of the donors, 276 Gb of sequence data and roughly 100 million unique TCR beta sequences from about 190 million T cells were reported. An early release covering about 600 HLA-typed donors comprised 250 to 350 gigabases of sequencing data and some 79 million unique TCR sequences. Among the approximately 420 genotyped donors, about 83% belonged to the genetic ancestry cluster associated with self-reported Caucasian donors. The study aimed to test whether cataloging public T cell receptors could reveal signatures of past pathogen exposure. The study profiled the T cell repertoires of around 700 subjects by immunosequencing and related them to cytomegalovirus serostatus. Besides the first cohort of hundreds of subjects, a separate validation cohort made up of 120 or so different subjects was used. The study combined high-throughput TCR immunosequencing, statistical association of individual TCRs with disease status, and machine learning to predict cytomegalovirus infection status. A later analysis re-examined previously published TCR beta repertoires from several hundred donors and added high-resolution HLA genotyping to investigate patterns of TCR occurrence. Rather than using new phenotypic data, the later analysis identified candidate immune exposures from TCR beta sequences and from how often those sequences occurred across donors. An earlier analysis of roughly 580 of the donors used high-throughput TCR beta sequencing to judge whether each TCR beta V gene segment behaved as functional or pseudogenic. Donor age, sex, ethnicity and CMV serostatus were compiled alongside the repertoire data. In a later genetic analysis, genome-wide SNP genotypes for about three fifths of the roughly 670 donors were used, and that subset was treated as a discovery cohort. Every discovery cohort repertoire had been produced on one sequencing platform. HLA typing covered class I and class II loci at four-digit resolution. Typing coverage differed by locus: A, B, C, DRB1 and DQB1 were typed in roughly 620-630 donors, DQA1 in about 510, DPA1 in 600 to 610, and DPB1 in just under 490. Five DR-DQ haplotypes were handled as single units for association and clustering because linkage in the cohort was strong. Among several hundred genotyped donors of the cohort, an average of about 240,000 unique TCR beta nucleotide sequences was sequenced per donor, of which 15% to 20% were non-productive.

The library was produced with the immunoSEQ multiplex PCR assay. A mixture of 60 forward primers for TCR Vbeta segments and 13 reverse primers for TCR Jbeta segments was used in the multiplex PCR. The CDR3 region of rearranged TCR beta genes was amplified from genomic DNA with a multiplex PCR assay. The Illumina HiSeq System was used to sequence the amplified TCR beta libraries as 87-base-pair reads. In the source study's methods: In a later analysis, approximately 74 million unique TCR beta chains were counted across the 666 repertoires, and around 11 million of these chains were shared by at least two donors. To remove PCR and sequencing errors, raw reads were error-corrected and collapsed into unique sequences using a nearest-neighbor algorithm that merged closely related sequences. CDR3 sequences were aligned to IMGT reference sequences to assign V, D and J gene segments. For a sequence to be retained, a match of at least six nucleotides was required to both a V gene segment and a J gene segment. A rearrangement counted as productive if the CDR3 had no stop codons and remained in frame with V and J, and every other rearrangement counted as non-productive. Following IMGT convention, CDR3 was defined as the stretch from the second conserved V-encoded cysteine up to the conserved J-encoded phenylalanine. The earlier analysis of about 620 of the donors excluded sequences that lacked an unambiguous match to a single V gene segment. In an earlier analysis of 587 of the donors, a V segment was called functional when productive rearrangements were above 56.7%, and segregating when the standard deviation between donors exceeded 5%. A statistical classification framework was built to diagnose cytomegalovirus status from the catalog of TCR beta chain sequences. In a later analysis, TCR nucleotide sequences were compared against IMGT/GENE-DB human TR gene sequences so that V and J genes could be assigned. A later analysis assigned CDR3 sequences and most-parsimonious VDJ recombination scenarios with the TCRdist pipeline. A later analysis defined each TCR beta chain by its CDR3 amino acid sequence plus V-gene family, and excluded reads lacking a unique V-gene family. In a later analysis, 450 to 600 highly shared, low-generation-probability nucleotide sequences were removed to address suspected cross-contamination and a sequencing artifact. In a later analysis, a clonal expansion index for each public chain was calculated from normalized within-repertoire ranks of inferred template counts. In a later analysis, generation probabilities were computed using a VDJ recombination model fitted to out-of-frame rearrangements, and the results were checked against IGoR. In a later analysis, TCR-TCR, TCR-HLA and TCR-CMV co-occurrence was scored with hypergeometric tests, and a repertoire-size bias correction was applied to TCR pairs. In a later analysis, false discovery rates were estimated by permuting HLA or CMV assignments 20 times. In a later analysis, co-occurring TCRs were grouped with DBSCAN, and TCRdist sequence similarity was added when clustering was performed within HLA-allele-positive subsets. Co-occurrence clustering excluded repertoires with fewer than 30,000 or more than 120,000 public chains, plus five with anomalous nucleotide sharing. TCRdb retrieved this table from immuneACCESS and kept in-frame rearrangements only. Not all clones are present; in checked studies, unresolved V genes account for under half, and no reason is known for the remainder. Clone size and the V and J calls come from that table; the DNA yielded D and trimming. For this sample there are fewer than 120,000 clones; 80% appear just once. The top ten clonotypes cover 2.5% to 3% of the sample.

The cohort comprised 670 or so healthy bone marrow donors. Cohort members were all nominally healthy when sampled, although unrecorded immune exposures were likely present. The donor was CMV seropositive and was included in the group of 270 or so seropositive cohort members. Every donor gave a peripheral blood sample, and the peripheral blood mononuclear cells from that sample were used for TCR beta sequencing. Genomic DNA extraction from the blood cell samples was performed with the Qiagen DNeasy Blood Extraction Kit. In this sample, this clone turned up a few times. Its antigen is unknown. Qualities for individual bases were not recorded, and no much larger clone is one base off. General conclusions and limits of the study: A total of 164 TCR beta chains were listed by the study as associated with cytomegalovirus. The 87-base-pair reads could not distinguish some IMGT-functional V segments, including TRBV6-2 and TRBV6-3, so those segments were excluded. In a later analysis, several top co-occurrence clusters were reported to appear linked to parvovirus B19, influenza, CMV and Epstein-Barr virus. CMV serostatus was the only immune exposure information available for the cohort. While some public TCRs were present in many individuals, most TCR sequences turned up only very rarely across donors. Seventeen rarely observed V segments, including chromosome 9 orphons, were excluded from the earlier analysis of a few hundred of the donors because counts were too low. A group of highly shared sequence variants was considered likely to be a technical artifact of the sequencing pipeline. A later analysis found that TCR association rates varied across HLA loci, with DRB1 alleles showing the most associated TCRs and HLA-C alleles the fewest. Sequencing depth was assumed to be roughly uniform across donors in the presence/absence analyses, though that assumption may not hold. According to a later genetic analysis, donors in an Asian-associated ancestry cluster had fewer N-insertions in productive TCRs than the roughly 670-donor mean. A later analysis found that HLA-associated TCR beta chains were more clonally expanded and had lower generation probabilities than equally common non-associated chains. Only TCR beta chains were sequenced in this cohort, and the absence of alpha or paired-chain data limited detectable features. Correlated functional status among segregating V segments might be attributable to linkage disequilibrium, but an unknown experimental factor could not be ruled out. Because some donors lacked HLA typing at each locus, the association tests relied only on the typed subset. In a later genetic analysis, a missense DCLRE1C variant was associated with V-gene and J-gene trimming of TCR beta chains, and the association was replicated in an independent cohort. A further reported finding was that TCR beta sequences accurately predicted the HLA-A and HLA-B alleles for most subjects in the first cohort. At a false discovery rate of 0.05, a later analysis linked roughly 17,000 TCR beta sequences to specific HLA alleles. A later analysis found that most CMV-associated TCR beta chains appeared HLA-restricted, with HLA associations seemingly driven largely by CMV exposure. Cytomegalovirus status was reported to be diagnosed by the classifier with high specificity and sensitivity in both the original and validation cohorts. In an earlier analysis of around 600 of the donors, most TCR beta V segments appeared in productive rearrangements about 90% or about 30% of the time, broadly matching IMGT annotations. It was suggested by the authors that the approach could potentially be generalized to other disease states and immunological phenotypes. Assigning TCR associations to individual alleles was difficult when HLA alleles, especially DR and DQ, strongly co-occurred. Three of the identified cytomegalovirus-associated TCR beta chains were confirmed in vitro to be specific for cytomegalovirus antigens.

From the cysteine through the phenylalanine, the CDR3 covers 15 amino acids. The CDR3 DNA has 45 bases and is translated from base 1. Trimming leaves V shorter by 5 bases and J shorter by 4 bases, with the junction holding 6 bases beyond the gene matches. CDR1 and CDR2 are read off the germline V gene as MNHNS and SASEGT. This clonotype was obtained from an older woman in good health and CMV-seropositive. The rearrangement combines TRBV6-1 with TRBJ2-1, with 9 bases aligning to TRBD1. Sequenced material: PBMCs. CDR3 loop: CASSSTGGAYNEQFF. The DNA reads TGTGCCAGCAGTAGTACAGGGGGCGCGTACAATGAGCAGTTCTTC.